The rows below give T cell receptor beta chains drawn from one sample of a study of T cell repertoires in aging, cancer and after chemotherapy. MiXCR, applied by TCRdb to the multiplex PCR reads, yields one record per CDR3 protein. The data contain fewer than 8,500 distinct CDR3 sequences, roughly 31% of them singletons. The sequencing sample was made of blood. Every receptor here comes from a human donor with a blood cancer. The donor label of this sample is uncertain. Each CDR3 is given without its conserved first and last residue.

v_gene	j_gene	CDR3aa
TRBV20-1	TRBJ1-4	SASQVTGEKLF
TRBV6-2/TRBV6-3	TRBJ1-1	ATNGGGTEAF
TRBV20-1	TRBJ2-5	SARTSVFQETQY
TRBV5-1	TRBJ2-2	ASSVVGTAPGELF
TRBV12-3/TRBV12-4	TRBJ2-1	ASSLVRGAPYDNEQF
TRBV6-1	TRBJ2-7	ASSETGTSGEGTY
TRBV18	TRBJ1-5	ASSPERVGHQPQH
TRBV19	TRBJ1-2	ASSLTGRNLLSYGYT
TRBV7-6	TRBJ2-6	ASSNTIRGSIEGTASGANVLT
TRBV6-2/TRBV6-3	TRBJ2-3	ASNPFSGGLTTQY
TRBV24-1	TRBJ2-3	ATSDSSAGGRDTQY
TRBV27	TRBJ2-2	ASRPPAGELF
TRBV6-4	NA	ASSEKEFYEQY
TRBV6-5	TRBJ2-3	ASRFGSPTDTQY
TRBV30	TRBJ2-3	AWTSGGPSTDTQY
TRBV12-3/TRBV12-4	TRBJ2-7	ASSFGTYEQY
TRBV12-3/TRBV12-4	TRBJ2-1	ASSLPGRQF
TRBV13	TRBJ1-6	ASSPTRSGSPLH
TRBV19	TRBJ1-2	ASSRDWGYGYT
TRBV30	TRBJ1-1	AWSVPRTGEMNTEAF
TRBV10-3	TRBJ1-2	AISSDRGGNYGYT
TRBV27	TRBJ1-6	ASRGRVNSPLH
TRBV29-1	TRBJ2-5	SALGGGRETQY
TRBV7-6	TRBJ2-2	ASSLMAQGDTGELF
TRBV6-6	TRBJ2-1	ASSYQGGAYNEQF
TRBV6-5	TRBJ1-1	ASSYFTGVSAEAF
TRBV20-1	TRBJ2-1	SARGLAGGYEQF
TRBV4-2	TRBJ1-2	ASSQGGTGNYGYT
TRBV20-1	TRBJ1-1	SARDPSTRAPMNTEAF
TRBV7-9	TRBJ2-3	ASSPNTDTQY
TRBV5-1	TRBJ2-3	ASSLDWGTDTQY
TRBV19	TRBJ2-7	ASTGTGTEQY
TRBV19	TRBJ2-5	ASSIKNNQETQY
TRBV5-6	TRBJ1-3	ASGQTGGFSGNTIY
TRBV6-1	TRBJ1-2	ASSDFGTAILYGYT
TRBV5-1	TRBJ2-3	ASSSLGNTDTQY
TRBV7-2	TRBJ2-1	ASSRTRGTKSDEQF
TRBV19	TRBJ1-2	ASSIPDFYGYT
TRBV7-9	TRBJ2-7	ASRAGSYEQY
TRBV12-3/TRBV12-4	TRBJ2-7	ASRDSKKGGEQY
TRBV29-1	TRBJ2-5	SVEADRGRSETQY
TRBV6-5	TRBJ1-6	ASSYTGQYYSPLH
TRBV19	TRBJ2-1	ATSSGTGGYNEQF
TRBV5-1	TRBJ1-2	ASSLSGGGNYGYT
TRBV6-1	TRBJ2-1	ASSVVGSGNEQF
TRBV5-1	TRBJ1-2	ASSSDNYGYT
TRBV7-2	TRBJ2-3	ASGAGGPDTQY
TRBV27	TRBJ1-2	ASSLGVWAGYT
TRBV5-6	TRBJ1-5	ASSLGPGAKPQH